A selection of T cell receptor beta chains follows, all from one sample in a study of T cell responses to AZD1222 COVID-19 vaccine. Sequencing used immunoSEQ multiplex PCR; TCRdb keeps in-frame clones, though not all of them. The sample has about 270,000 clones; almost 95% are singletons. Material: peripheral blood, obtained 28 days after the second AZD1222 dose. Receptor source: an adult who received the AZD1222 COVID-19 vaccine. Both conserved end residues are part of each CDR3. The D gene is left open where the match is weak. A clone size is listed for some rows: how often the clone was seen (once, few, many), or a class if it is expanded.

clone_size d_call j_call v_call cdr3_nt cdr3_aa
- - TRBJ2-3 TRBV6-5 TGTGCCAGCAGTAAGGGGGAAGGGAGCACAGATACGCAGTATTTT CASSKGEGSTDTQYF
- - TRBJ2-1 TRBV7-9 TGTGCCAGCAGCTTCGACAGCTACAATGAGCAGTTCTTC CASSFDSYNEQFF
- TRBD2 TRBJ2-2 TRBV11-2 TGTGCCAGCAGCTCCAGGTCTAGCGGGGACACCGGGGAGCTGTTTTTT CASSSRSSGDTGELFF
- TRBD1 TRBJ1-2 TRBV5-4 TGTGCCAGCAGCTTAAAAGGGGGCTGGGGCTACACCTTC CASSLKGGWGYTF
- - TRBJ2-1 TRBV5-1 TGCGCCACCACCCGGGACCAATCCTACAATGAGCAGTTCTTC CATTRDQSYNEQFF
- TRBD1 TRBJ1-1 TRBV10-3 TGTGCCATCAGAACCGGGACAGGACCGGGGACTGAAGCTTTCTTT CAIRTGTGPGTEAFF
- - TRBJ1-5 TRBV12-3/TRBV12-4 TGTGCCAGCAGTTTGGGAAGCAATCAGCCCCAGCATTTT CASSLGSNQPQHF
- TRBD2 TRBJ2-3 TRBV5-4 TGTGCCAGCAGCTCCGGGACTACCCGATCCGCAGATACGCAGTATTTT CASSSGTTRSADTQYF
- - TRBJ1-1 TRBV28 TGTGCCAGCAGTTTATTTTGGGCCCCCGGGTGGAGTACTGAAGCTTTCTTT CASSLFWAPGWSTEAFF
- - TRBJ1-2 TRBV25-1 TGTGCCAGCAGTGGGGCAGACGTTTATGGCTACACCTTC CASSGADVYGYTF
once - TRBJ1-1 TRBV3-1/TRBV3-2 TGTGCCAGCAGCCAAGTGGGCTTCCCCTTGAACACTGAAGCTTTCTTT CASSQVGFPLNTEAFF
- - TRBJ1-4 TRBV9 TGTGCCAGCAGCCCGGCGGGGGGTGGCGATGAAAAACTGTTTTTT CASSPAGGGDEKLFF
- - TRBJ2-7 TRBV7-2 TGTGCCAGCAGCTACACGCGTGGGGGGGAGCAGTACTTC CASSYTRGGEQYF
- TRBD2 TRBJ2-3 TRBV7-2 TGTGCCAGCAGTCCACCGACTAGCGCGGTAAATACGCAGTATTTT CASSPPTSAVNTQYF
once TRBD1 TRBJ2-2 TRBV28 TGTGCCAGCAGCCGACAGGGGGATGGCGGGGAGCTGTTTTTT CASSRQGDGGELFF
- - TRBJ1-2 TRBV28 TGTGCCAGCAGCCCCGGACATAACTATGGCTACACCTTC CASSPGHNYGYTF
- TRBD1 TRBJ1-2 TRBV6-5 TGTGCCAGCAGTTTAGGGGCGGGACAGGGGGACTATGGCTACACCTTC CASSLGAGQGDYGYTF
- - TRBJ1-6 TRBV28 TGTGCCAGCAGCCTGACAAGAAATAATTCACCCCTCCACTTT CASSLTRNNSPLHF
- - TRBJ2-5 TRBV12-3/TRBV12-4 TGTGCCAGCAGCCCCAGAGGGACCCAGTACTTC CASSPRGTQYF
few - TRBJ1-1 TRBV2 TGTGCCAGCAGTTTTTACAGCACTGAAGCTTTCTTT CASSFYSTEAFF
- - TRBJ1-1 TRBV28 TGTGCCAGCAGTTCAGGAGTAATGAACACTGAAGCTTTCTTT CASSSGVMNTEAFF
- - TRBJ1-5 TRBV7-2 TGTGCCAGCAGCGCCGGGACGGAGCATCAGCCCCAGCATTTT CASSAGTEHQPQHF
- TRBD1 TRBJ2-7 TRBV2 TGTGCCAGCAGTCGGACAGGTTACGAGCAGTACTTC CASSRTGYEQYF
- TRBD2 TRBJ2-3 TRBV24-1 TGTGCCACCAGTGATTCGGGAGGACTAGCGGGTAATACGCAGTATTTT CATSDSGGLAGNTQYF
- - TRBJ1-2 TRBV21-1 TGTGCCAGCAGCAAGGGTCGCAGCGGCTACACCTTC CASSKGRSGYTF
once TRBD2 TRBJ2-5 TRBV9 TGTGCCAGCAGCGTAGCGGGGGGGAGTCAAGAGACCCAGTACTTC CASSVAGGSQETQYF
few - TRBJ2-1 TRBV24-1 TGTGCCACCAGTGAAACCGGGACGGGGACCTACAATGAGCAGTTCTTC CATSETGTGTYNEQFF
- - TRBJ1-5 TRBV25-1 TGTGCCAGCAGTATGGGGATGAATCAGCCCCAGCATTTT CASSMGMNQPQHF
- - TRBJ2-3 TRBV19 TGTGCCAGTAGTAGGGGGGCCGATACGCAGTATTTT CASSRGADTQYF
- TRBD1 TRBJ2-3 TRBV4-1 TGCGCCAGCAGCCCAAACCCCGGGACAGGGGAAGATACGCAGTATTTT CASSPNPGTGEDTQYF
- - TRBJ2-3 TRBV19 TGTGCCAGTAGTTCGGCCCACAGCACAGATACGCAGTATTTT CASSSAHSTDTQYF
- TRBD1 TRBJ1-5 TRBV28 TGTGCCAGCAGTTCTGGACAGGTCGCAGGTCAGCCCCAGCATTTT CASSSGQVAGQPQHF
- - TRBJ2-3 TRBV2 TGTGCCAGCAGTTCATCCGCTGGGAAAACGCAGTATTTT CASSSSAGKTQYF
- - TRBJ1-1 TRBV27 TGTGCCAGCAGTTTCAGGGTATCAAACACTGAAGCTTTCTTT CASSFRVSNTEAFF
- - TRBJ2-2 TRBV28 TGTGCCAGCACGGGGAGGGGGCTATCCACCGGGGAGCTGTTTTTT CASTGRGLSTGELFF
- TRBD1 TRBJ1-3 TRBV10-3 TGTGCCATCAGTGAGGGGACAGGGACTGGAAACACCATATATTTT CAISEGTGTGNTIYF
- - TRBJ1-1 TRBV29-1 TGCAGCGTTGTCCTATTCGCTGAAGCTTTCTTT CSVVLFAEAFF
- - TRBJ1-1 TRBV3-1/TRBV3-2 TGTGCCAGCCGGGAGGGGGTGATGAACACTGAAGCTTTCTTT CASREGVMNTEAFF
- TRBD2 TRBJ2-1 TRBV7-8 TGTGCCAGCAGCGCTCTTAGCGGGGGGTTCAATGAGCAGTTCTTC CASSALSGGFNEQFF
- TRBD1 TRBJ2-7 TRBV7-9 TGTGCCAGCAGCCCTCACTCGGGACAGGGAGCCTACGAGCAGTACTTC CASSPHSGQGAYEQYF